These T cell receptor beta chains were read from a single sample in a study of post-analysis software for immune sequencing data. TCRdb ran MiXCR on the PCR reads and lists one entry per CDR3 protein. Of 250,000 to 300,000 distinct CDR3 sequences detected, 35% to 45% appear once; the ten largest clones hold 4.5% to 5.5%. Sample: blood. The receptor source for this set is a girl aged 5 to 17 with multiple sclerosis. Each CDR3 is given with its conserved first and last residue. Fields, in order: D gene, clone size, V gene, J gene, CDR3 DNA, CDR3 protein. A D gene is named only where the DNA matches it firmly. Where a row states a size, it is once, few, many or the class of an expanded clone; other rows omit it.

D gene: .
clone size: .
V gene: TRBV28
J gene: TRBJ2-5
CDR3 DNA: TGTGCCAGCAGTTCAACGCTAGCGCGGCAGTACTTC
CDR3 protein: CASSSTLARQYF

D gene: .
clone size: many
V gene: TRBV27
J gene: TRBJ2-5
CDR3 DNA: TGTGCCAGCAGTTCTCCACAGGGTCCCCGAGAGACCCAGTACTTC
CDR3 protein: CASSSPQGPRETQYF

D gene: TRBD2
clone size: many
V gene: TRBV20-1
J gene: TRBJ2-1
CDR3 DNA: TGCAGTGCTAGGGCTAGCGGGACCAATGAGCAGTTCTTC
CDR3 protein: CSARASGTNEQFF

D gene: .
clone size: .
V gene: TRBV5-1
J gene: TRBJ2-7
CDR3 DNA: TGCGCCAGCAGCTTGGACTCACCCGGGTACGAGCAGTACTTC
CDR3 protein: CASSLDSPGYEQYF

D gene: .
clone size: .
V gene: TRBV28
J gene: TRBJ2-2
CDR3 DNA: TGTGCCAGCAGGGGCGGGCCCGGGCCCGGGGAGCTGTTTTTT
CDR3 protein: CASRGGPGPGELFF

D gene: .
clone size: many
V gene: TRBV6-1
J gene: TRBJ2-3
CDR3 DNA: TGTGCCAGCATCAGCCCTTACGATCCAATCAGGCGACCCACAGATACGCAGTATTTT
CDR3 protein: CASISPYDPIRRPTDTQYF

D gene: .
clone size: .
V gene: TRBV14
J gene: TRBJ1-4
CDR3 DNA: TGTGCCAGCAGCCAAGTTGTTGGGACAACTAATGAAAAACTGTTTTTT
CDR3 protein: CASSQVVGTTNEKLFF

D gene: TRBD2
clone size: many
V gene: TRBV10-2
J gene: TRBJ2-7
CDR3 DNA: TGCGCCAGCAGCGGCTTTTCGAGCGGGGGGTCGGACGAGCAGTACTTC
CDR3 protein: CASSGFSSGGSDEQYF

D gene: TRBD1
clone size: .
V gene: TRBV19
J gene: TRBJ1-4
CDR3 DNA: TGTGCCAGTAGCCTCGACAGGGGGCGTGAAAAACTGTTTTTT
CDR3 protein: CASSLDRGREKLFF

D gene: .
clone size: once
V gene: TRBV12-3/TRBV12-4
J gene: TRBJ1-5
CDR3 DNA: TGTGCCAGCACCGACAGCCCCGATCAGCCCCAGCATTTT
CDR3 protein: CASTDSPDQPQHF

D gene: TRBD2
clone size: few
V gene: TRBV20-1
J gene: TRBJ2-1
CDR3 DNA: TGCAGTGCTAGAGAGTTTTTGACTAGCGGGAGTTACAATGAGCAGTTCTTC
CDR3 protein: CSAREFLTSGSYNEQFF

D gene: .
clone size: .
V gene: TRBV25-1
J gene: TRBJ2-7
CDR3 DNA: TGTGCCAGCAGTGATCAGGGAAGGAAGCAGTACTTC
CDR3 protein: CASSDQGRKQYF

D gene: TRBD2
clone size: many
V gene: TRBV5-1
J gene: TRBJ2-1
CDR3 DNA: TGCGCCAGCAGCTTGGAGGTTCGGGGGGCCTACAATGAGCAGTTCTTC
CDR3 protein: CASSLEVRGAYNEQFF

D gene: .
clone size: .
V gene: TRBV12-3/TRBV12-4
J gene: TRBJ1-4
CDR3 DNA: TGTGCCAGCAGTTTACGGGCTGATAGTAATGAAAAACTGTTTTTT
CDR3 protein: CASSLRADSNEKLFF

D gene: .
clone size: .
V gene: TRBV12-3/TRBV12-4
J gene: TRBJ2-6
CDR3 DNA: TGTGCCAGCAGTTTAGCTGGGGGGAGCTCTGGGGCCAACGTCCTGACTTTC
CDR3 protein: CASSLAGGSSGANVLTF

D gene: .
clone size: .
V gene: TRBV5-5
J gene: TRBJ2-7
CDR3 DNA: TGTGCCAGCAGCTTGGTGGTGGGTTACTACGAGCAGTACTTC
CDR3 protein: CASSLVVGYYEQYF

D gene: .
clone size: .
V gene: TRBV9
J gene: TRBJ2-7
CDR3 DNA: TGTGCCAGCAGCGTAGATCCTGACACCTGGAGCTCCTACGAGCAGTACTTC
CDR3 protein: CASSVDPDTWSSYEQYF

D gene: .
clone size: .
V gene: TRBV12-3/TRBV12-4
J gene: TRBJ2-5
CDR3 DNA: TGCGCCAGCAGGTCGGCAGGGCAAGAGACCCAGTACTTC
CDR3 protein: CASRSAGQETQYF

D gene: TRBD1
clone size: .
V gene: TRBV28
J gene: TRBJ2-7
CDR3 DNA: TGTGCCAGCAGCCCCCGGGACAGGGTCTTCTACGAGCAGTACTTC
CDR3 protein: CASSPRDRVFYEQYF

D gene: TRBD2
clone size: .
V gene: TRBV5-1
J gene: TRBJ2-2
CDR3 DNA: TGCGCCAGCAGCTTGGTTACCGGGACTAGCGGGAGTTCCGGGGAGCTGTTTTTT
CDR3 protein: CASSLVTGTSGSSGELFF

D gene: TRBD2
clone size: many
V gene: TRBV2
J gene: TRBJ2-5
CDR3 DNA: TGTGCCAGCAGCGTCACTAGCGGCCAAGAGACCCAGTACTTC
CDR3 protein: CASSVTSGQETQYF

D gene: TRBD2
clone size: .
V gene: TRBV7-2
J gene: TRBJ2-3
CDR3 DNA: TGTGCCAGCAGCTTCCCCTGGGGGGGTACGCAGTATTTT
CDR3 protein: CASSFPWGGTQYF

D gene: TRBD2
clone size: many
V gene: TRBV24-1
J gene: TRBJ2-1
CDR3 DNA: TGTGCCACCAGTGAACGAGCGGGAGGGTCCCATGAGCAGTTCTTC
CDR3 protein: CATSERAGGSHEQFF

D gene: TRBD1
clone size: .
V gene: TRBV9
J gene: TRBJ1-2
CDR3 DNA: TGTGCCAGCAGCGTAGCGACAGGGGCGACCACCTATGGCTACACCTTC
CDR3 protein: CASSVATGATTYGYTF

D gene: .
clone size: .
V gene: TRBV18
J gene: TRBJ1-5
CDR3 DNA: TGTGCCAGCTCACAGGGCCCCGGATGGCCCCGGCATTTT
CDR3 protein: CASSQGPGWPRHF

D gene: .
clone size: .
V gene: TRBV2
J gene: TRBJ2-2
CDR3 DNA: TGTGCCAGCAGTGAACTGGCTAGCGCCGGGGAGCTGTTTTTT
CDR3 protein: CASSELASAGELFF

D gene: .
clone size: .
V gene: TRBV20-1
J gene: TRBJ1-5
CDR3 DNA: TGCAGTGCTAGATTAGGCCTCGATCAGCCCCAGCATTTT
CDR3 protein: CSARLGLDQPQHF

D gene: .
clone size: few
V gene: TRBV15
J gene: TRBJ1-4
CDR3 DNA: TGTGCCACCAGCAGACTGAGGACCAGCGCTAATGAAAAACTGTTTTTT
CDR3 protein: CATSRLRTSANEKLFF

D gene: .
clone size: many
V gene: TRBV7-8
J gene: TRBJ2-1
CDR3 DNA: TGTGCCAGCAGCGGGTATAGGACAGCAGACAATGAGCAGTTCTTC
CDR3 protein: CASSGYRTADNEQFF

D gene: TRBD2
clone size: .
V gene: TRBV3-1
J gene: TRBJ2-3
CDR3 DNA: TGTGCCAGCAGCCATACCCAGGGCGGGGGAAGCACAGATACGCAGTATTTT
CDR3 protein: CASSHTQGGGSTDTQYF

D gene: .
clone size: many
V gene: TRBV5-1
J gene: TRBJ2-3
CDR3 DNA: TGCGCCAGCAGCTTGGTTGCTAGCACAGATACGCAGTATTTT
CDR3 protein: CASSLVASTDTQYF

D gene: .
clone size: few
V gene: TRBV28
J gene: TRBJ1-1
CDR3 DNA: TGTGCCAGCAGACATAGTTTCATAACACGAGGTTTTGACACTGAAGCTTTCTTT
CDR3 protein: CASRHSFITRGFDTEAFF

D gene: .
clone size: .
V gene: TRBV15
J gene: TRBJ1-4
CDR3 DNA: TGTGCCACCAACCGGGCAGGGCGGGGTGAAAAACGGTTTTTT
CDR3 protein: CATNRAGRGEKRFF

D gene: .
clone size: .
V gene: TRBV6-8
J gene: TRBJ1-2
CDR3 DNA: TGTGCCAGCAGTTGCGGGACGGCTACTAACTATGGCTACACCTTC
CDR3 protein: CASSCGTATNYGYTF

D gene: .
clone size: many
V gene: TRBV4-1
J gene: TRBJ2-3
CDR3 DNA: TGCGCCAGCAGCCAAGATCGCCTGGGACTCAGCACAGATACGCAGTATTTT
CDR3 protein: CASSQDRLGLSTDTQYF

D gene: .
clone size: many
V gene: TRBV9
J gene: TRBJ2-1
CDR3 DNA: TGTGCCAGCAGCGTATCAGGGAACACCTACAATGAGCAGTTCTTC
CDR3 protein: CASSVSGNTYNEQFF

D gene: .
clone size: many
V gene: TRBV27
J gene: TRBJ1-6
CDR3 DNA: TGTGCCAGCAGCGGAGGGGGTTGGTCACCCCTCCACTTT
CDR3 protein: CASSGGGWSPLHF

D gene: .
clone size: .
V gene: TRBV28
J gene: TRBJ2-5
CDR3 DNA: TGTGCCAGCAGTTTATTGGGACGACAAGAGACCCAGTACTTC
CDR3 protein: CASSLLGRQETQYF

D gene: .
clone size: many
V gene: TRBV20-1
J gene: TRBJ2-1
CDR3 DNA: TGCAGTGCCCACTCTCAATGGAGCTCCTACAATGAGCAGTTCTTC
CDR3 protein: CSAHSQWSSYNEQFF

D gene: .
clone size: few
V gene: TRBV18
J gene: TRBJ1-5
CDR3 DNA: TGTGCCAGCTCACTTAAACCTCCATCGGCCCAGCATTTT
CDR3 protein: CASSLKPPSAQHF

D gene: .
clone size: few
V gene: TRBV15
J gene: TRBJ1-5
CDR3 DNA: TGTGCCACCAGCAGAGGCAAATCTAGCAATCAGCCCCAGCATTTT
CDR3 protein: CATSRGKSSNQPQHF

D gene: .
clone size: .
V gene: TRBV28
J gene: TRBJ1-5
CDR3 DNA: TGTGCCAGCAGGAGCAGGTCCGTCAATCAGCCCCAGCATTTT
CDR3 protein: CASRSRSVNQPQHF

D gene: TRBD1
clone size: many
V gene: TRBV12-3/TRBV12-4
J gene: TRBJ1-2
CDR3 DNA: TGTGCCAGCAGAGCTAAGGACAGGAGCTATGGCTACACCTTC
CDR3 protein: CASRAKDRSYGYTF

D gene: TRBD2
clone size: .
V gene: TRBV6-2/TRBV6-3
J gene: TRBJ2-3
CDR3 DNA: TGTGCCAGCAGTTACTCGATGAGTCTAGCGGGAGGAGATACGCAGTATTTT
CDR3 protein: CASSYSMSLAGGDTQYF

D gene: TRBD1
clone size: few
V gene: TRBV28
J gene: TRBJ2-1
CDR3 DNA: TGTGCCAGCAGTCCCGGGACAGGGATATTCCCCTACAATGAGCAGTTCTTC
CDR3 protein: CASSPGTGIFPYNEQFF

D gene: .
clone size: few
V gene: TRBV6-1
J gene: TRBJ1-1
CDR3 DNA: TGTGCCAGCAGTGAAATGGTAGCCATGAACACTGAAGCTTTCTTT
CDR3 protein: CASSEMVAMNTEAFF

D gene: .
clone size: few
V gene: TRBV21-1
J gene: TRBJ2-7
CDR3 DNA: TGTGCCAGCAGCTCAACCCGGAACTGTAGCTCCTACGAGCAGTACTTC
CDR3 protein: CASSSTRNCSSYEQYF

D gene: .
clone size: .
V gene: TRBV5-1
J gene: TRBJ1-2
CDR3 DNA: TGCGCCAGCAGCTTGATCGCAGGCTATGGCTACACCTTC
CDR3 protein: CASSLIAGYGYTF

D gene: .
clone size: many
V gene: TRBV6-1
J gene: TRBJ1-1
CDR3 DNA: TGTGCCAGCACCAAGACGGAGAACACTGAAGCTTTCTTT
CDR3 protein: CASTKTENTEAFF

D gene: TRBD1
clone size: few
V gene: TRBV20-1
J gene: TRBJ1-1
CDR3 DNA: TGCAGTGCCCCGACAGGGAGAAATCAGGAGACTGAAGCTTTCTTT
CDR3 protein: CSAPTGRNQETEAFF

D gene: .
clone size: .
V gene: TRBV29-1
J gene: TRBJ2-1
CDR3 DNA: TGCAGCGTCGAACTGGACCCTAACGGGGCTACGCCCTACAATGAGCAGTTCTTC
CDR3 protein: CSVELDPNGATPYNEQFF

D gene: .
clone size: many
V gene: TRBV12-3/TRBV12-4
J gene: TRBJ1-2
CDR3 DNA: TGTGCCAGCAGTTCAGGACATTGGGGCTACACCTTC
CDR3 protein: CASSSGHWGYTF

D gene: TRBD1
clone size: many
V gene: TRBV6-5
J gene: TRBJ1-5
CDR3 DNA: TGTGCCAGCGGGACAGATTTTTGGCCCCAGCATTTT
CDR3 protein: CASGTDFWPQHF

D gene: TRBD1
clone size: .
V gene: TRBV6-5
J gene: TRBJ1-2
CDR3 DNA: TGTGCCAGCAGCGGGCAGGGGGGCGCTGACTATGGCTACACCTTC
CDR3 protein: CASSGQGGADYGYTF

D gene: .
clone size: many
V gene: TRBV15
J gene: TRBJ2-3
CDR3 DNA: TGTGCCACCAGCAGTAGACGGGTTCTAAGCACAGATACGCAGTATTTT
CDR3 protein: CATSSRRVLSTDTQYF

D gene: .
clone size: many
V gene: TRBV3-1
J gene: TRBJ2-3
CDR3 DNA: TGTGCCAGCAGCGAACCGGGACGGAGCACAGATACGCAGTATTTT
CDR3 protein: CASSEPGRSTDTQYF

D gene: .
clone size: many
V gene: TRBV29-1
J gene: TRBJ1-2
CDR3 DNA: TGCAGCGTTGAAGGCAGGGTAGCGGATGGCTACACCTTC
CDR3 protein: CSVEGRVADGYTF